This T cell receptor (beta chain) emerged from a study of human T cells and chemical hapten exposure. Study information: Patients' scalps got diphenylcyclopropenone weekly throughout the approximately 22-week study. Epicutaneous patch tests delivered 0.01% DPC to the upper back, with evaluation at 6 days. Study outcomes and limitations: TCRs whose frequency exceeded 1 in 1000 remained the same following DPC sensitization.

The CDR3 consists of 16 residues. Germline V gene data show CDR1 as LNHDA and CDR2 as SQIVND (reference sequence). With 5 bases removed from V and 2 bases from J, the gap between germline ends came to 16 bases. One entry per CDR3 protein results from TCRdb running MiXCR on the RACE reads. This repertoire shows some 90,000 distinct CDR3 sequences, about an eighth found once; its top ten account for approximately 3.3%. Noted time point: patch test 2, 6 weeks after DPC sensitization. Stated treatment: therapeutic diphenylcyclopropenone sensitization with weekly scalp DPC. Donors, patients with alopecia ranging from 18 to 70 years old and judged suitable for DPC, provided samples. This clonotype was observed many times. Its antigen is currently unknown.

The chain couples TRBV19 to TRBJ1-5, with D tentatively TRBD1 (5 bases). The TCR originated in a middle-aged woman with alopecia areata. Some clones in this sample may be carry-over from other donors' samples. The source material was whole blood, sampled in connection with sensitization to the hapten diphenylcyclopropenone (DPC). CDR3 protein: CASSSSQGRGNQPQHF. The CDR3 region has the DNA TGTGCCAGTAGTTCCTCCCAGGGACGTGGCAATCAGCCCCAGCATTTT.